This T cell receptor beta chain was captured by sequencing in a study of blood T cells in healthy people across ages. Then a second PCR, running roughly 7 to 11 cycles, was carried out with a sample-barcoded 5' primer and a J-beta primer mix. MiXCR, run by TCRdb on the 5' RACE reads, gives a single entry per CDR3 protein. The sample carries approximately 1,000,000 distinct CDR3 sequences, approximately 38% recorded once. The CDR3 has 13 amino acids. With 7 bases removed from V and 1 base from J, the gap between germline ends came to 7 bases. Germline loops: CDR1 MDHEN, CDR2 SYDVKM. Individuals who donated were healthy Caucasians from Russia aged about 6 to 100.

The rearrangement uses TRBV28 and TRBJ2-2; D unresolved. The sample consisted of blood. The sequence was collected from a man younger than 35 in good health. This CDR3 is CASTKGNTGELFF. The CDR3 region has the DNA TGTGCCAGCACCAAGGGGAACACCGGGGAGCTGTTTTTT.